This is a list of T cell receptor beta chains from one sample in a study of blood T cell repertoires in COVID-19. Repertoires were generated with immunoSEQ multiplex PCR, while TCRdb's copy carries only in-frame clones and drops some. The sample gives under 200,000 clones, about 80% of which show up once; approximately 7% is in the top ten. The sequenced sample was peripheral blood. Source of these receptors: a man aged 65-85 years with active or convalescent COVID-19. CDR3s include the opening cysteine and the closing phenylalanine or tryptophan. The order of the fields is CDR3 protein, CDR3 DNA, J gene, clone size, D gene, V gene. A D gene is named only where the DNA matches it firmly. Clone sizes are given selectively: once, few, many, or a class where the clone is expanded.

CDR3 protein: CASSFEAGAVYEQFF
CDR3 DNA: TGCGCCAGCAGCTTCGAAGCGGGAGCAGTCTATGAGCAGTTCTTC
J gene: TRBJ2-1
clone size: NA
D gene: TRBD2
V gene: TRBV5-1

CDR3 protein: CASSLKDSQYEQYF
CDR3 DNA: TGCGCCAGCAGCTTGAAGGACAGTCAATACGAGCAGTACTTC
J gene: TRBJ2-7
clone size: NA
D gene: NA
V gene: TRBV5-1

CDR3 protein: CASSQEGRAGGYTF
CDR3 DNA: TGCGCCAGCAGCCAAGAAGGGCGGGCAGGTGGCTACACCTTC
J gene: TRBJ1-2
clone size: NA
D gene: NA
V gene: TRBV4-1

CDR3 protein: CASSDRTGQGDSPLHF
CDR3 DNA: TGCGCCAGCAGCGATCGGACGGGTCAAGGGGATTCACCCCTCCACTTT
J gene: TRBJ1-6
clone size: few
D gene: NA
V gene: TRBV5-1

CDR3 protein: CASSNLAGGPTDTQYF
CDR3 DNA: TGTGCCAGCAGCAACCTAGCGGGAGGGCCAACAGATACGCAGTATTTT
J gene: TRBJ2-3
clone size: NA
D gene: TRBD2
V gene: TRBV7-9

CDR3 protein: CASSSARGGADTQYF
CDR3 DNA: TGTGCCAGCAGTTCGGCCCGGGGGGGCGCAGATACGCAGTATTTT
J gene: TRBJ2-3
clone size: NA
D gene: TRBD2
V gene: TRBV27

CDR3 protein: CAWSVLSNEQFF
CDR3 DNA: TGTGCCTGGAGTGTATTGAGTAATGAGCAGTTCTTC
J gene: TRBJ2-1
clone size: NA
D gene: NA
V gene: TRBV30

CDR3 protein: CASSQVWSGGPGELFF
CDR3 DNA: TGCGCCAGCAGCCAAGTCTGGTCGGGAGGGCCCGGGGAGCTGTTTTTT
J gene: TRBJ2-2
clone size: few
D gene: TRBD2
V gene: TRBV4-1

CDR3 protein: CASTWQGRQPQHF
CDR3 DNA: TGTGCCAGTACGTGGCAGGGAAGGCAGCCCCAGCATTTT
J gene: TRBJ1-5
clone size: once
D gene: NA
V gene: TRBV19

CDR3 protein: CASSYWEGEGEAFF
CDR3 DNA: TGTGCCAGCAGTTACTGGGAGGGGGAGGGCGAAGCTTTCTTT
J gene: TRBJ1-1
clone size: few
D gene: NA
V gene: TRBV6-6

CDR3 protein: CASSQDVASGETQYF
CDR3 DNA: TGTGCCAGCAGCCAAGACGTCGCCTCGGGTGAGACCCAGTACTTC
J gene: TRBJ2-5
clone size: NA
D gene: NA
V gene: TRBV3-1/TRBV3-2

CDR3 protein: CASSLGTGVEQFF
CDR3 DNA: TGCGCCAGCAGCTTGGGGACAGGGGTTGAGCAGTTCTTC
J gene: TRBJ2-1
clone size: NA
D gene: TRBD1
V gene: TRBV5-1

CDR3 protein: CASSPAGTETQYF
CDR3 DNA: TGTGCCAGCAGCCCGGCGGGTACCGAGACCCAGTACTTC
J gene: TRBJ2-5
clone size: NA
D gene: NA
V gene: TRBV9

CDR3 protein: CASSLQGKVVYGELFF
CDR3 DNA: TGTGCCAGCAGCCTCCAGGGGAAGGTAGTGTACGGGGAGCTGTTTTTT
J gene: TRBJ2-2
clone size: NA
D gene: NA
V gene: TRBV6-6

CDR3 protein: CASLATGGGTEAFF
CDR3 DNA: TGTGCCAGCCTAGCGACAGGCGGGGGGACTGAAGCTTTCTTT
J gene: TRBJ1-1
clone size: NA
D gene: NA
V gene: TRBV2

CDR3 protein: CASSSDRGNQPQHF
CDR3 DNA: TGTGCCAGCAGTTCCGACAGGGGGAATCAGCCCCAGCATTTT
J gene: TRBJ1-5
clone size: few
D gene: TRBD1
V gene: TRBV6-5

CDR3 protein: CASKAGNEQYF
CDR3 DNA: TGTGCCAGCAAGGCAGGGAACGAGCAGTACTTC
J gene: TRBJ2-7
clone size: NA
D gene: NA
V gene: TRBV2

CDR3 protein: CASSLGTGGYINEKLFF
CDR3 DNA: TGTGCCAGCAGCTTAGGGACAGGGGGCTACATAAATGAAAAACTGTTTTTT
J gene: TRBJ1-4
clone size: NA
D gene: TRBD1
V gene: TRBV11-2

CDR3 protein: CASSLDGPYEQYF
CDR3 DNA: TGTGCCAGCAGCTTAGATGGCCCCTACGAGCAGTACTTC
J gene: TRBJ2-7
clone size: few
D gene: NA
V gene: TRBV11-2

CDR3 protein: CASSLGGQAAEAFF
CDR3 DNA: TGTGCCAGCAGCTTAGGGGGACAGGCGGCTGAAGCTTTCTTT
J gene: TRBJ1-1
clone size: NA
D gene: TRBD1
V gene: TRBV7-9

CDR3 protein: CASSQERGPESTDTQYF
CDR3 DNA: TGTGCCAGCAGCCAAGAGAGGGGGCCCGAGTCCACAGATACGCAGTATTTT
J gene: TRBJ2-3
clone size: once
D gene: TRBD1
V gene: TRBV3-1/TRBV3-2

CDR3 protein: CASSLGVAGGQVQETQYF
CDR3 DNA: TGCGCCAGCAGCTTGGGGGTCGCGGGGGGTCAGGTTCAAGAGACCCAGTACTTC
J gene: TRBJ2-5
clone size: NA
D gene: TRBD2
V gene: TRBV5-1

CDR3 protein: CASSQDPPRQGFTYEQYF
CDR3 DNA: TGTGCCAGCAGCCAAGATCCGCCGCGGCAGGGATTCACCTACGAGCAGTACTTC
J gene: TRBJ2-7
clone size: NA
D gene: NA
V gene: TRBV3-1/TRBV3-2

CDR3 protein: CASSFRTSGINEQYF
CDR3 DNA: TGTGCCAGCAGTTTCAGGACTAGCGGGATCAACGAGCAGTACTTC
J gene: TRBJ2-7
clone size: NA
D gene: TRBD2
V gene: TRBV27

CDR3 protein: CASSSSGRGGSYNEQFF
CDR3 DNA: TGTGCCAGCAGCTCAAGCGGGAGAGGTGGTTCCTACAATGAGCAGTTCTTC
J gene: TRBJ2-1
clone size: NA
D gene: TRBD2
V gene: TRBV7-9

CDR3 protein: CASSVGTALNTEAFF
CDR3 DNA: TGTGCCAGCAGCGTTGGGACAGCGTTGAACACTGAAGCTTTCTTT
J gene: TRBJ1-1
clone size: NA
D gene: TRBD1
V gene: TRBV9

CDR3 protein: CASSPEYRGGEQYF
CDR3 DNA: TGTGCCAGCAGCCCGGAGTACAGGGGGGGCGAGCAGTACTTC
J gene: TRBJ2-7
clone size: few
D gene: NA
V gene: TRBV7-9

CDR3 protein: CASSPPRGPSEQYF
CDR3 DNA: TGTGCCAGCTCACCGCCCAGGGGGCCCAGCGAGCAGTACTTC
J gene: TRBJ2-7
clone size: NA
D gene: TRBD1
V gene: TRBV18

CDR3 protein: CASSLGLLSYGYTF
CDR3 DNA: TGTGCCAGCAGCTTAGGTTTACTCTCCTATGGCTACACCTTC
J gene: TRBJ1-2
clone size: NA
D gene: NA
V gene: TRBV7-2

CDR3 protein: CASSRSGEIGEQFF
CDR3 DNA: TGTGCCAGCAGCCGTAGCGGAGAGATCGGAGAGCAGTTCTTC
J gene: TRBJ2-1
clone size: NA
D gene: NA
V gene: TRBV3-1/TRBV3-2

CDR3 protein: CASSPWASGNGNEQFF
CDR3 DNA: TGTGCCAGCTCACCATGGGCTAGCGGGAACGGCAATGAGCAGTTCTTC
J gene: TRBJ2-1
clone size: NA
D gene: TRBD2
V gene: TRBV18

CDR3 protein: CASSPSSGGTYEQYF
CDR3 DNA: TGTGCCAGCAGCCCCAGTAGCGGGGGGACCTACGAGCAGTACTTC
J gene: TRBJ2-7
clone size: NA
D gene: TRBD2
V gene: TRBV7-2

CDR3 protein: CASKADRGASAEAFF
CDR3 DNA: TGTGCCAGTAAAGCAGACAGGGGAGCCAGCGCTGAAGCTTTCTTT
J gene: TRBJ1-1
clone size: NA
D gene: TRBD1
V gene: TRBV19

CDR3 protein: CASTTAGANTGELFF
CDR3 DNA: TGTGCCAGCACCACCGCGGGGGCCAACACCGGGGAGCTGTTTTTT
J gene: TRBJ2-2
clone size: NA
D gene: NA
V gene: TRBV11-3

CDR3 protein: CASSYEQGLAAPRGETQYF
CDR3 DNA: TGTGCCAGCAGTTACGAACAGGGACTAGCGGCTCCGAGGGGGGAGACCCAGTACTTC
J gene: TRBJ2-5
clone size: NA
D gene: TRBD2
V gene: TRBV6-2/TRBV6-3

CDR3 protein: CARGRVRNYGYTF
CDR3 DNA: TGTGCCAGGGGGAGGGTACGGAACTATGGCTACACCTTC
J gene: TRBJ1-2
clone size: NA
D gene: NA
V gene: TRBV12-3/TRBV12-4

CDR3 protein: CASRKPGQGEDGYTF
CDR3 DNA: TGTGCCAGCAGAAAACCGGGACAGGGTGAGGATGGCTACACCTTC
J gene: TRBJ1-2
clone size: few
D gene: TRBD1
V gene: TRBV27

CDR3 protein: CASSPAGTSRIEQYF
CDR3 DNA: TGCGCCAGCAGCCCCGCCGGGACTAGCCGCATCGAGCAGTACTTC
J gene: TRBJ2-7
clone size: NA
D gene: TRBD2
V gene: TRBV4-1

CDR3 protein: CASSSGQNTDTQYF
CDR3 DNA: TGTGCCAGCAGCTCAGGACAGAACACAGATACGCAGTATTTT
J gene: TRBJ2-3
clone size: NA
D gene: NA
V gene: TRBV7-2

CDR3 protein: CASSRGQSALKKLFF
CDR3 DNA: TGTGCCAGCAGCCGTGGACAGTCAGCCCTGAAAAAACTGTTTTTT
J gene: TRBJ1-4
clone size: NA
D gene: NA
V gene: TRBV6-6

CDR3 protein: CASSRTAYGYTF
CDR3 DNA: TGTGCCAGCAGCCGGACAGCCTATGGCTACACCTTC
J gene: TRBJ1-2
clone size: NA
D gene: NA
V gene: TRBV5-6

CDR3 protein: CASRDPGQAQGYTF
CDR3 DNA: TGTGCCAGCAGGGACCCGGGACAGGCTCAAGGCTACACCTTC
J gene: TRBJ1-2
clone size: NA
D gene: TRBD1
V gene: TRBV6-5

CDR3 protein: CASSDTDGSSYNEQFF
CDR3 DNA: TGTGCCAGCTCAGATACGGACGGGAGCTCCTACAATGAGCAGTTCTTC
J gene: TRBJ2-1
clone size: once
D gene: NA
V gene: TRBV18

CDR3 protein: CASSLGVIAGGSPYEQYF
CDR3 DNA: TGCGCCAGCAGCTTAGGAGTTATAGCGGGAGGTTCCCCGTACGAGCAGTACTTC
J gene: TRBJ2-7
clone size: NA
D gene: TRBD2
V gene: TRBV5-1

CDR3 protein: CASTPQNGAGGYGYTF
CDR3 DNA: TGTGCCAGCACCCCTCAGAACGGGGCAGGGGGCTATGGCTACACCTTC
J gene: TRBJ1-2
clone size: NA
D gene: TRBD1
V gene: TRBV7-2

CDR3 protein: CASSSRTSGDFQETQYF
CDR3 DNA: TGTGCCAGCAGCTCTCGGACTAGCGGGGATTTCCAAGAGACCCAGTACTTC
J gene: TRBJ2-5
clone size: NA
D gene: TRBD2
V gene: TRBV5-8